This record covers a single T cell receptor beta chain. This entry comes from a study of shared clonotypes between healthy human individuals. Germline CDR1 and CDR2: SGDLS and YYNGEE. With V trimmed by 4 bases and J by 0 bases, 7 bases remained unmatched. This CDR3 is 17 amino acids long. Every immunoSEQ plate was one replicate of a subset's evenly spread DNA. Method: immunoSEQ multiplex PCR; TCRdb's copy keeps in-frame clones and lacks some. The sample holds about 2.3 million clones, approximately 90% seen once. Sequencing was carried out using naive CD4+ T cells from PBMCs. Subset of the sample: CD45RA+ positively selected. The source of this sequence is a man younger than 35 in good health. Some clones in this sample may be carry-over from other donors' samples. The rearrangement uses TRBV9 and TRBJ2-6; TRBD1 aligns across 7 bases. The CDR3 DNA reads TGTGCCAGCAGCACCCTAGACAGGGCCTCTGGGGCCAACGTCCTGACTTTC. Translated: CASSTLDRASGANVLTF.